These 28 T cell receptor beta chains share one sample of origin, sequenced in a study of cytomegalovirus exposure and HLA in healthy donors. PCR used 60 Vbeta primers and 13 Jbeta primers. TCRdb's table, derived via immunoSEQ multiplex PCR, lists solely in-frame clones and lacks some. The sample yields about 180,000 clones, approximately 72% seen once. The sample was PBMCs. These receptors all come from a human donor in good health.

This clone appeared a few times. The rearrangement uses TRBV5-6 and TRBJ1-2; D is possibly TRBD1 (6 bases). The CDR3 covers 16 residues. Germline CDR1 and CDR2: SGHDT and YYEEEE. Trimming shortened V by 4 bases and J by 4 bases, and 20 bases separated the two germline ends. The CDR3 nucleotides read TGTGCCAGCAGCGGGGTGGGCGGGGGCGCTGGCTATGGCTACACCTTC. Translating gives CASSGVGGGAGYGYTF.

This chain links TRBV5-4 with TRBJ2-1; the match to TRBD1 covers 8 bases. This CDR3 comprises 13 residues. Germline CDR1 SGHNT, CDR2 YYREEE (reference sequence). The V and J ends lost 4 bases and 7 bases, in that order; junction bases with no gene match: 4. The CDR3 sequence is CASSRDRRNEQFF. CDR3 DNA: TGTGCCAGCAGCCGGGACAGGAGGAATGAGCAGTTCTTC. Supplemented by reference TRBV5-4 and TRBJ2-1, the full variable domain reads ETGVTQSPTHLIKTRGQQVTLRCSSQSGHNTVSWYQQALGQGPQFIFQYYREEENGRGNFPPRFSGLQFPNYSSELNVNALELDDSALYLCASSRDRRNEQFFGPGTRLTVL.

This clone has a handful of counts. This chain joins TRBV5-4 and TRBJ2-1; a weak D match, TRBD2 (6 bases). The germline V gene has CDR1 SGHNT and CDR2 YYREEE (reference sequence). Trimming stripped 4 bases from V and 5 bases from J, with 16 bases between. The CDR3 is 15 residues long. CDR3 DNA sequence: TGTGCCAGCAGCCCCCGCCAAGGAGGGGACAATGAGCAGTTCTTC. Protein sequence: CASSPRQGGDNEQFF.

V gene TRBV5-1 combines with J gene TRBJ1-2; 8 nucleotides line up with TRBD1. Trimming at V came to 4 bases and at J to 8 bases, leaving 4 bases not matched to a gene. The V gene's germline CDR1 is SGHRS and CDR2 YFSETQ. There are 12 residues in the CDR3. CDR3 sequence: CASSTGGGGYTF. CDR3 bases: TGCGCCAGCAGCACAGGGGGAGGCGGCTACACCTTC. The complete variable domain, with remaining parts taken from reference TRBV5-1 and TRBJ1-2, reads KAGVTQTPRYLIKTRGQQVTLSCSPISGHRSVSWYQQTPGQGLQFLFEYFSETQRNKGNFPGRFSGRQFSNSRSEMNVSTLELGDSALYLCASSTGGGGYTFGSGTRLTVV.

This clone has only a few counts. Other nucleotide sequences in the sample specify the same CDR3. The chain has TRBV4-3 and TRBJ1-2; 7 nucleotides agree with TRBD1. The CDR3 sequence is 14 residues long. Germline CDR1 is LGHNA and CDR2 is YSLEER. V lost 4 bases and J lost 4; bases outside the gene matches: 6. The CDR3 sequence is CASSLLGQAYGYTF. The CDR3 bases are TGCGCCAGCAGCCTTCTAGGACAGGCCTATGGCTACACCTTC.

The genes are TRBV19 and TRBJ1-1, with 9 positions matching TRBD1. Losses at the gene ends were 5 bases for V and 4 bases for J; bases not matched to a gene: 5. The V gene's germline CDR1 is LNHDA and CDR2 SQIVND (reference sequence). The CDR3 is 14 amino acids. The CDR3 nucleotides are TGTGCCAGTAGTCCGGGACAGGGAGGCACTGAAGCTTTCTTT. Translation gives CASSPGQGGTEAFF.

The chain uses TRBV29-1 and TRBJ1-1; 7 nucleotides agree with TRBD1. Germline assignment: CDR1 SQVTM and CDR2 ANQGSEA. The J segment lost 4 bases and the V segment lost 7 bases, leaving 9 bases of the junction unmatched. The CDR3 runs to 13 residues. The CDR3 spells CSAAGAGGTEAFF. In nucleotides, the CDR3 is TGCAGCGCTGCAGGAGCAGGGGGCACTGAAGCTTTCTTT.

This sequence joins TRBV6-4 and TRBJ1-1, with 8 bases aligning to TRBD1. This CDR3 region has 14 residues. Per germline, CDR1 MRHNA and CDR2 SNTAGT. Trimming at V came to 6 bases and at J to 4 bases, leaving 7 bases not matched to a gene. CDR3 residues: CASSLDRGGTEAFF. CDR3 coding DNA: TGTGCCAGCAGCCTTGACAGGGGAGGCACTGAAGCTTTCTTT.

The V gene is TRBV7-2, the J gene TRBJ2-3; unclear D gene. The CDR3 has 13 amino acids. From germline, CDR1 is SGHTA and CDR2 FQGNSA. V dropped 0 bases and J dropped 4 bases, with 5 bases sitting between them. The CDR3 is CASSLALADTQYF. The CDR3 DNA is TGTGCCAGCAGCTTAGCTCTAGCAGATACGCAGTATTTT.

The V gene is TRBV19, the J gene TRBJ1-5, with 10 bases fitting TRBD1. Germline loops: CDR1 LNHDA, CDR2 SQIVND (reference sequence). This CDR3 has 13 amino acids. V lost 9 bases, J lost 4 bases, and 3 bases stayed unmatched. CDR3 in DNA: TGTGCCAGCGGGACAGGGGAGAATCAGCCCCAGCATTTT. Its translation is CASGTGENQPQHF.

The chain has TRBV7-2 and TRBJ2-2; TRBD2 agrees at 7 bases. CDR1 and CDR2 (germline): SGHTA, FQGNSA. With 4 bases clipped from V and 1 base from J, the junction kept 6 bases outside the gene matches. This CDR3 has 16 residues. The DNA of the CDR3 is TGTGCCAGCAGCTCAGGCGGGGGAGGGAACACCGGGGAGCTGTTTTTT. The encoded protein is CASSSGGGGNTGELFF.

The chain recombines TRBV7-2 with TRBJ1-4; tentative D call: TRBD1 (6 bases). V was shortened by 2 bases and J by 1 base, with 20 bases between the two germline ends. Germline V gene data show CDR1 as SGHTA and CDR2 as FQGNSA. The CDR3 is 19 residues long. CDR3 region: CASSLKRNRRGLTNEKLFF. As DNA, the CDR3 is TGTGCCAGCAGCTTAAAGCGGAATCGGCGGGGGCTAACTAATGAAAAACTGTTTTTT.

V usage is TRBV30 and J usage is TRBJ1-1; the D gene is possibly TRBD1 (6 bases). V lost 4 bases and J lost 0, with 12 bases in between. Germline-derived CDR1 and CDR2 are GTSNPN and SVGIG (reference sequence). The CDR3 has 14 residues. The chain's CDR3 is CAWIEGGMNTEAFF. As DNA, the CDR3 is TGTGCCTGGATAGAAGGGGGTATGAACACTGAAGCTTTCTTT. The whole variable domain, filled in from reference TRBV30 and TRBJ1-1, reads SQTIHQWPATLVQPVGSPLSLECTVEGTSNPNLYWYRQAAGRGLQLLFYSVGIGQISSEVPQNLSASRPQDRQFILSSKKLLLSDSGFYLCAWIEGGMNTEAFFGQGTRLTVV.

The V gene is TRBV29-1, the J gene TRBJ2-5, with unresolved D. The CDR3 spans 12 residues. Germline V gene lookup returns CDR1 SQVTM and CDR2 ANQGSEA. The V end was cut by 3 bases, the J end by 6 bases, with 11 bases between. The CDR3: CSVENGRQTQYF. The CDR3 region has the DNA TGCAGCGTTGAGAACGGTCGTCAGACCCAGTACTTC.

V usage is TRBV27 and J usage is TRBJ2-2; tentatively, D is TRBD1 (6 bases). This CDR3 is 14 amino acids long. Between the trimmed V and J ends, which lost 3 bases and 6 bases, there was a span of 11 bases. Germline V gives CDR1 MNHEY, CDR2 SMNVEV (reference sequence). The chain's CDR3 is CASSFTGMAGELFF. The CDR3 nucleotides are TGTGCCAGCAGTTTTACAGGGATGGCCGGGGAGCTGTTTTTT.

The V and J genes are TRBV4-1 and TRBJ1-1; D perhaps matches TRBD1 (5 bases). Germline CDR1 MGHRA, CDR2 YSYEKL. This CDR3 region has 18 residues. Trimming pared 0 bases from V and 4 bases from J, leaving 21 bases between. CDR3 residues: CASSQEGVQRAGGTEAFF. Written as DNA, the CDR3 is TGCGCCAGCAGCCAAGAGGGCGTCCAGCGGGCGGGGGGCACTGAAGCTTTCTTT.

This sequence joins TRBV2 and TRBJ1-6; D gene ambiguous. V was cut by 1 base and J by 10 bases, with 11 bases left in between. The CDR3 is made up of 14 amino acids. Germline V gene lookup returns CDR1 SNHLY and CDR2 FYNNEI. The CDR3 nucleotides are TGTGCCAGCAGTGAAGAGGGAAGCGGCTCACCCCTCCACTTT. Its translation is CASSEEGSGSPLHF.

With respect to this clone: Other DNA sequences of this sample code for an identical CDR3. The chain uses TRBV7-3 and TRBJ2-7; 9 bases line up with TRBD2. CDR1 and CDR2 (germline): SGHTA, FQGTGA. The trim removed 2 bases at V and 2 bases at J, leaving 1 base unmatched. There are 14 residues in the CDR3. The CDR3 nucleotides read TGTGCCAGCAGCTTAGGCGGGGGGGCCTACGAGCAGTACTTC. It encodes CASSLGGGAYEQYF.

This clone was detected only a few times. The chain employs TRBV4-1 and TRBJ2-7; weak D call: TRBD1 (5 bases). The CDR3 totals 14 residues. Germline CDR1 and CDR2: MGHRA and YSYEKL. Trimming took 1 base from V and 3 from J, leaving 10 bases between them. The CDR3 reads CASSQVKTGYEQYF. CDR3 nucleotides: TGCGCCAGCAGCCAAGTTAAAACAGGCTACGAGCAGTACTTC.

The chain has TRBV2 and TRBJ1-6; possibly TRBD1 for D (6 bases). Germline V gene lookup returns CDR1 SNHLY and CDR2 FYNNEI. This CDR3 comprises 19 residues. The ends were cut back, 1 base at V and 0 bases at J, with 16 bases in the middle. The CDR3, as DNA: TGTGCCAGCAGTGAAGGGGGTCAGGGGAGTCTCTCCTATAATTCACCCCTCCACTTT. Translation: CASSEGGQGSLSYNSPLHF.

The chain uses TRBV18 and TRBJ2-7; TRBD1 might be the D (6 bases). V was pared by 2 bases and J by 1 base, with 12 bases between. The CDR3 runs to 15 residues. The V gene's germline CDR1 is KGHSH and CDR2 LQKENI. CDR3 DNA: TGTGCCAGCTCACCATTGGGACAAGGATCCTACGAGCAGTACTTC. Translation: CASSPLGQGSYEQYF.

The genes are TRBV15 and TRBJ2-3; 9 nucleotides align to TRBD2. Germline V lookup: CDR1 LNHNV, CDR2 YYDKDF (reference sequence). V shed 0 bases and J 3 bases; nucleotides not matched to a gene: 7. The CDR3 loop spans 17 amino acids. CDR3 sequence: CATSRDMAGGRTDTQYF. In DNA form, the CDR3 reads TGTGCCACCAGCAGAGATATGGCGGGGGGGCGAACAGATACGCAGTATTTT.

This clone was observed a few times. V usage is TRBV7-2 and J usage is TRBJ2-7; a weak D match, TRBD1 (6 bases). The germline CDR1 and CDR2 sequences are SGHTA and FQGNSA. The CDR3 has 15 amino acids. The V gene lost 1 base and the J gene lost 2 bases, with 12 bases spanning the gap. The CDR3 is CASSLGRGQTYEQYF. The CDR3 DNA reads TGTGCCAGCAGCTTAGGAAGGGGACAAACCTACGAGCAGTACTTC.

This clone was detected once. This CDR3 is also generated by other DNA sequences in the sample. V and J are TRBV18 and TRBJ1-1; 8 bases fit TRBD1. Germline CDR1 and CDR2: KGHSH and LQKENI. V was clipped by 2 bases and J by 1 base; unmatched bases: 3. This CDR3 is 15 amino acids long. CDR3 bases: TGTGCCAGCTCACCATTCGGACAGGGGAACACTGAAGCTTTCTTT. Its protein is CASSPFGQGNTEAFF.

This clone appeared once. The V call is TRBV27, the J call TRBJ2-7, with D perhaps matching TRBD1 (6 bases). Trimming pared 8 bases from V and 3 bases from J, leaving 14 bases between. This CDR3 has 13 amino acids. Germline V gene data show CDR1 as MNHEY and CDR2 as SMNVEV (reference sequence). The CDR3 loop is CASGRTAYYEQYF. In DNA, the CDR3 is TGTGCCAGCGGTAGGACAGCTTACTACGAGCAGTACTTC.

The genes are TRBV5-1 and TRBJ1-1, with TRBD1 matching over 9 bases. CDR3 length: 16 residues. V shed 0 bases, J shed 5 bases, and the junction held 8 bases outside the gene matches. Germline assignment: CDR1 SGHRS and CDR2 YFSETQ. The CDR3 protein is CASSLGDRASGTEAFF. In DNA, the CDR3 is TGCGCCAGCAGCTTGGGGGACAGGGCGAGTGGAACTGAAGCTTTCTTT.

The CDR3 is CASRTGTGGINEQFF. CDR3 bases: TGTGCCAGCAGAACCGGGACAGGGGGGATCAATGAGCAGTTCTTC. The chain is built from TRBV6-5 and TRBJ2-1, with 11 bases aligning to TRBD1. J was trimmed by 6 bases and V by 6 bases; bases with no gene match: 7. Germline V gene sequence: CDR1 MNHEY, CDR2 SVGAGI. This CDR3 region has 15 residues.

This clone was seen more than once but under ten times. The genes are TRBV15 and TRBJ2-6, with D possibly being TRBD1 (5 bases). The CDR3 extends over 12 amino acids. The V gene lost 2 bases and the J gene lost 15 bases, with 11 bases spanning the gap. Germline CDR1 reads LNHNV; CDR2 reads YYDKDF (reference sequence). CDR3 nucleotide sequence: TGTGCCACCAGCAGACCCGACCAGGGCCTGACTTTC. This encodes CATSRPDQGLTF.